The T cell receptor beta chain under discussion was sequenced for a study of T cell responses to AZD1222 COVID-19 vaccine. The CDR3 contains 13 residues. CDR1 and CDR2 from the germline V gene are SGHAT and FQNNGV. Trimming stripped 11 bases from V and 2 bases from J, with 14 bases between. Sequencing used immunoSEQ multiplex PCR; TCRdb keeps in-frame clones, though not all of them. The sample yields around 200,000 clones, approximately 94% seen once. Sequences were derived from peripheral blood, sampled 28 days after the second AZD1222 dose. J is TRBJ2-3 and V is TRBV11-2; D might be TRBD1 (6 bases). This clonotype was sampled from an adult who received the AZD1222 COVID-19 vaccine. The CDR3 bases are TGTGCCGCGACAGGATTAAACACAGATACGCAGTATTTT. This codes for CAATGLNTDTQYF.